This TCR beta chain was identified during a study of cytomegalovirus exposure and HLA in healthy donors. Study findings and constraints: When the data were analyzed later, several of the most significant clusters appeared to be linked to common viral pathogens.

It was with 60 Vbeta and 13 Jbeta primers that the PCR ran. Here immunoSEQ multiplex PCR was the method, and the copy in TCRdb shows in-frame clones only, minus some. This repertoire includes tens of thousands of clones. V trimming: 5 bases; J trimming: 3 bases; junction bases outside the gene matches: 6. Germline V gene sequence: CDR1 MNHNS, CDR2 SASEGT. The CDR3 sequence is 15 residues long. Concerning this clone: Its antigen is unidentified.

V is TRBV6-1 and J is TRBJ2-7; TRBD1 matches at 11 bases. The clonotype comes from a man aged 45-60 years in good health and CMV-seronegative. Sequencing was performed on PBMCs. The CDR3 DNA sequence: TGTGCCAGCAGTTGGGAAGGGACAGGGGGCTACGAGCAGTACTTC. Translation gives CASSWEGTGGYEQYF.